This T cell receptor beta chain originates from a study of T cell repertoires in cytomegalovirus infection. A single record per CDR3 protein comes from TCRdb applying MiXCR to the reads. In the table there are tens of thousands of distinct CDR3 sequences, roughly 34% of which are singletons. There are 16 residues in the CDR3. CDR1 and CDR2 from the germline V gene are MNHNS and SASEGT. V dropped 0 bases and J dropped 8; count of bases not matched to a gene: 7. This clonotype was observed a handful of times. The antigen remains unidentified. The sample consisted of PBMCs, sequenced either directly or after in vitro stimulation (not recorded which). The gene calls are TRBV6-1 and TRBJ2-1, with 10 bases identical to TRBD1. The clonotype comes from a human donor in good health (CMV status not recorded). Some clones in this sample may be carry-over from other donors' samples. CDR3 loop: CASSEALGQGGHEQFF. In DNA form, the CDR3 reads TGTGCCAGCAGTGAAGCGCTCGGACAGGGGGGCCATGAGCAGTTCTTC.